One sample yielded the 9 T cell receptor beta chains listed below, sequenced in a study of CD8+ T cells in alopecia areata. cDNA serving as the sequencing template came from extracted, reverse transcribed RNA. Generated by immunoSEQ multiplex PCR, the TCRdb table keeps only in-frame clones and is missing some. This table has about 120,000 clones, around 54% appearing once. Treatment given: oral pan-JAK inhibitor, 5-10 mg twice daily. Sequencing was performed on CD4+ T cells sorted from blood, taken at week 24, from a patient treated with tofacitinib. The receptors shown here come from a human donor with alopecia areata.

The chain is built from TRBV30 and TRBJ2-5; TRBD2 is a possible D gene (6 bases). V was cut by 4 bases and J by 4 bases, with 13 bases left in between. Germline CDR1 reads GTSNPN; CDR2 reads SVGIG (reference sequence). The CDR3 totals 13 residues. The chain's CDR3 is CAWTRGVAETQYF. CDR3 bases: TGTGCCTGGACGCGCGGGGTTGCAGAGACCCAGTACTTC.

This rearrangement joins TRBV29-1 to TRBJ2-3; 8 bases are shared with TRBD1. V was pared by 2 bases and J by 8 bases, with 12 bases of the junction left unmatched. Germline V gives CDR1 SQVTM, CDR2 ANQGSEA. The CDR3 spans 15 residues. The CDR3 here is CSVESRDRIAGTQYF. Here the CDR3 DNA reads TGCAGCGTTGAAAGCCGGGACAGGATCGCCGGTACGCAGTATTTT.

The gene calls are TRBV30 and TRBJ1-1; D uncertain. CDR3 length: 16 amino acids. V was trimmed by 5 bases and J by 1 base, leaving 20 bases between them. CDR1 is GTSNPN, CDR2 SVGIG, per germline (reference sequence). The CDR3 DNA sequence: TGTGCCTGGCCACCTTTGGCCCGTACGGGGAACACTGAAGCTTTCTTT. Translated, it gives CAWPPLARTGNTEAFF.

The chain has TRBV10-3 and TRBJ2-7; D gene ambiguous. Trimming shortened V by 8 bases and J by 6 bases, and 11 bases separated the two germline ends. Germline V gene data show CDR1 as ENHRY and CDR2 as SYGVKD. The CDR3 sequence is 11 residues long. The CDR3 nucleotides are TGTGCCATCCGAGGTAACGCCGAGCAGTACTTC. This encodes CAIRGNAEQYF.

The rearrangement joins TRBV7-2 to TRBJ2-6; no clear D. The CDR3 consists of 13 residues. Germline values: CDR1 SGHTA, CDR2 FQGNSA. V lost 5 bases and J 3 bases, leaving 5 bases between the germline ends. CDR3 bases: TGTGCCAGCAGCCCTGATGGGGCCAACGTCCTGACTTTC. Amino acids: CASSPDGANVLTF.

The chain uses TRBV5-1 and TRBJ1-1; D uncertain. CDR1 and CDR2 (germline): SGHRS, YFSETQ. The CDR3 has 12 amino acids. V lost 2 bases and J 1 base, leaving 3 bases between the germline ends. The chain's CDR3 is CASSFPNTEAFF. CDR3 DNA sequence: TGCGCCAGCAGCTTCCCGAACACTGAAGCTTTCTTT. Combining the CDR3 with reference TRBV5-1 and TRBJ1-1 gives the whole variable domain KAGVTQTPRYLIKTRGQQVTLSCSPISGHRSVSWYQQTPGQGLQFLFEYFSETQRNKGNFPGRFSGRQFSNSRSEMNVSTLELGDSALYLCASSFPNTEAFFGQGTRLTVV.

J is TRBJ2-1 and V is TRBV30; D could derive from TRBD1 or TRBD2 (5 bases each). Between the trimmed V and J ends, which lost 1 base and 2 bases, there was a span of 9 bases. This CDR3 has 14 residues. From germline, CDR1 is GTSNPN and CDR2 SVGIG (reference sequence). As DNA, the CDR3 is TGTGCCTGGAGTGGGGGGTTTACCTACAATGAGCAGTTCTTC. It specifies CAWSGGFTYNEQFF.

CDR3 sequence: CASSLGQGAAEAFF. In nucleotides, the CDR3 is TGTGCCAGCAGCTTGGGACAGGGGGCGGCTGAAGCTTTCTTT. V is TRBV7-9 and J is TRBJ1-1; 12 bases are shared with TRBD1. With V trimmed by 3 bases and J by 6 bases, 2 bases remained unmatched. CDR1 is SEHNR and CDR2 is FQNEAQ in the germline V gene (reference sequence). This CDR3 comprises 14 residues. The full variable domain, rest sourced from reference TRBV7-9 and TRBJ1-1, is DTGVSQNPRHKITKRGQNVTFRCDPISEHNRLYWYRQTLGQGPEFLTYFQNEAQLEKSRLLSDRFSAERPKGSFSTLEIQRTEQGDSAMYLCASSLGQGAAEAFFGQGTRLTVV.

The genes are TRBV5-1 and TRBJ1-5; D uncertain. Between the trimmed V and J ends, which lost 2 bases and 5 bases, there was a span of 11 bases. This CDR3 has 14 amino acids. Germline-derived CDR1 and CDR2 are SGHRS and YFSETQ. CDR3 in amino acids: CASSFGGLDQPQHF. CDR3 coding DNA: TGCGCCAGCAGCTTTGGAGGGCTCGATCAGCCCCAGCATTTT.